This T cell receptor (beta chain) was found in a study of human T cells and chemical hapten exposure. From the 5' RACE reads, TCRdb called clonotypes with MiXCR, one entry per CDR3 protein. The table has under 100,000 distinct CDR3 sequences, around 15% seen once. Per the germline V gene, CDR1 is SGHAT and CDR2 is FQNNGV. Trimming left V 0 bases short and J 9 bases short, with 9 bases between. The CDR3 length is 13 residues. This clonotype was counted ten times or more. The starting material, unfractionated whole blood, was used for total RNA extraction. The receptor comes from a female donor in good health. This rearrangement joins TRBV11-2 to TRBJ2-1; D ambiguous. CDR3 bases: TGTGCCAGCAGCTTAGAAAGGACGGGTGAGCAGTTCTTC. This encodes CASSLERTGEQFF.